The following is a T cell receptor (beta chain) sequence with its context. Its specificity is unknown. The data are from a study of vaccination effects on CD4 cells after COVID-19. Antigen-specific CD4+ T cell clonotypes were called by their expansion after viral peptide-pool culture in ViraFEST. Researchers isolated CD4+ T cells once approximately eleven days of culture had elapsed. Vaccinated participants had no history of SARS-CoV-2 infection and tested negative for nucleocapsid antibodies. Cells had half their medium changed to IL-2 medium on days 3 and 7. The study, taken as a whole, reports: Within healthy vaccinees, only 1 of 255 vaccine-induced clones displayed cross-reactivity with common cold coronaviruses.

Profiled with immunoSEQ multiplex PCR; TCRdb holds only in-frame clones, not every one. The table lists roughly 25,000 clones, about two thirds of them singletons, with under 15% in the top ten. From germline, CDR1 is GTSNPN and CDR2 SVGIG (reference sequence). Between the trimmed V and J ends, which lost 8 bases and 7 bases, there was a span of 27 bases. The CDR3 spans 16 residues. The starting material was CD4+ T cells from PBMCs cultured with HCoV-OC43 spike peptides, obtained before COVID-19 vaccination. Subset defined: HCoV-OC43 spike overlapping peptide pool stimulation. The origin of this receptor is a human donor who received a COVID-19 vaccine. V and J are TRBV30 and TRBJ2-1; tentatively, D is TRBD1 or TRBD2 (5 bases each). The CDR3 DNA follows: TGTGCCCGAGGGGTCCCAGGACGTGGGTTTAGAAATGAGCAGTTCTTC. Translating it yields CARGVPGRGFRNEQFF.